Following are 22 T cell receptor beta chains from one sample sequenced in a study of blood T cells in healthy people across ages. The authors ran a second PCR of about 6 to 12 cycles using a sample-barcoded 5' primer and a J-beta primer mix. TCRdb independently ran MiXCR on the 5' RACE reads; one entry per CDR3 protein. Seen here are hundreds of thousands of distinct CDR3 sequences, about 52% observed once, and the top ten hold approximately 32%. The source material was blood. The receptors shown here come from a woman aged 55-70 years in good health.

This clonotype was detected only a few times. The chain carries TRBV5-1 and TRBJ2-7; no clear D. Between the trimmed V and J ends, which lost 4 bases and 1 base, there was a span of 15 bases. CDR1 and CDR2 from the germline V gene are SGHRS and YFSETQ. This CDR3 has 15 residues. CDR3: CASSLDPGTSYEQYF. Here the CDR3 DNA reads TGCGCCAGCAGCCTGGATCCGGGCACATCCTACGAGCAGTACTTC.

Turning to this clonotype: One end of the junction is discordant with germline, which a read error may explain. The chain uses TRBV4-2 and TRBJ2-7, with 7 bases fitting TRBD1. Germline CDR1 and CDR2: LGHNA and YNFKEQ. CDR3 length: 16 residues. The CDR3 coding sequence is TGTGCCAGCAGCCCCGCCTTAGGGACAGACTCCTACGGGCAGTACTTC. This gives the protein CASSPALGTDSYGQYF.

CDR3 sequence (DNA): TGCAGCGTCGAGGCCGCAGAGGGCCCAGATACGCAGTATTTT. Its protein is CSVEAAEGPDTQYF. The V gene is TRBV29-1, the J gene TRBJ2-3, with D possibly being TRBD2 (5 bases). The CDR3 covers 14 residues. The germline gives CDR1 SQVTM, CDR2 ANQGSEA. V was cut by 6 bases and J by 4 bases, with 17 bases left in between.

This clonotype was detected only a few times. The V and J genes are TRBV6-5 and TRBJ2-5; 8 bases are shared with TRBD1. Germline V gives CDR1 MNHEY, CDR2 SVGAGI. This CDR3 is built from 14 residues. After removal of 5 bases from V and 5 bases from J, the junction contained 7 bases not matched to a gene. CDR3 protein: CASSLRGLLETQYF. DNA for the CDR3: TGTGCCAGCAGTCTCAGGGGGCTATTGGAGACCCAGTACTTC.

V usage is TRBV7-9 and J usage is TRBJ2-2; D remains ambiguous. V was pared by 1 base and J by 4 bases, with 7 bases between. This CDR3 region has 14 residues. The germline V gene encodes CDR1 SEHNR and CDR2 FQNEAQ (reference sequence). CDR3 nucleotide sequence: TGTGCCAGCAGCTTAGTGGGCTCCACCGGGGAGCTGTTTTTT. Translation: CASSLVGSTGELFF.

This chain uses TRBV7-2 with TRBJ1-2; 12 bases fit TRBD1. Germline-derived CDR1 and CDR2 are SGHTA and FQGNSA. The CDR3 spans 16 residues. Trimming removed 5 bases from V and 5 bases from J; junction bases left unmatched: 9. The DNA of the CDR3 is TGTGCCAGCAGCAGTGGGGGGGGACAGGGGGCATATGGCTACACCTTC. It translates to CASSSGGGQGAYGYTF.

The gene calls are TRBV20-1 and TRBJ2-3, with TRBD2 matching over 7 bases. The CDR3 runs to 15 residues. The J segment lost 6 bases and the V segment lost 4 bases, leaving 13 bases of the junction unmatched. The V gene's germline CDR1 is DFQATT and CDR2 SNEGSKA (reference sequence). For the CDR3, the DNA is TGCAGTGCTACGTCTAGCGGTGACAAGTGGGATACGCAGTATTTT. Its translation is CSATSSGDKWDTQYF.

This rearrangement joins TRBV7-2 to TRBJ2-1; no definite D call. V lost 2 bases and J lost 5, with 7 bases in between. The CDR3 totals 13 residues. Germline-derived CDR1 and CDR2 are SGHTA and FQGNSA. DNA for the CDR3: TGTGCCAGCAGCTTAATACGGAACAATGAGCAGTTCTTC. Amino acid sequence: CASSLIRNNEQFF. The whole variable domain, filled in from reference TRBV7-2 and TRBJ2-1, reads GAGVSQSPSNKVTEKGKDVELRCDPISGHTALYWYRQSLGQGLEFLIYFQGNSAPDKSGLPSDRFSAERTGGSVSTLTIQRTQQEDSAVYLCASSLIRNNEQFFGPGTRLTVL.

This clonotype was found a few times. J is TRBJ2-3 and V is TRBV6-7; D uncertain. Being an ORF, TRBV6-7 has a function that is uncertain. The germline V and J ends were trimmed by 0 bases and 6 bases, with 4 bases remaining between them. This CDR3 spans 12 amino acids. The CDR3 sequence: CASSYSFDTQYF. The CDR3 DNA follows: TGTGCCAGCAGTTACTCCTTTGATACGCAGTATTTT.

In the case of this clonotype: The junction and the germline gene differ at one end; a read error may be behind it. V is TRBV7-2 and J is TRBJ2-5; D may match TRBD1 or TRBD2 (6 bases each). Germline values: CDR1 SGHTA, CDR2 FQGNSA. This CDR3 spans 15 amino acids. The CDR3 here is CASSFASGGGETRYF. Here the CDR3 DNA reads TGTGCCAGCAGCTTTGCCAGCGGAGGGGGAGAGACCCGGTACTTC.

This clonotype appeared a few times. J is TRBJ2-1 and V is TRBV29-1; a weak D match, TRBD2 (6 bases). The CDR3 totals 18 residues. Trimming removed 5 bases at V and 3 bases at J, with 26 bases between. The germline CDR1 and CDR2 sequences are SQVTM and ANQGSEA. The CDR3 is CSVLNLAIEGMYYNEQFF. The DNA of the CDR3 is TGCAGCGTTCTCAATCTAGCGATCGAGGGAATGTACTACAATGAGCAGTTCTTC.

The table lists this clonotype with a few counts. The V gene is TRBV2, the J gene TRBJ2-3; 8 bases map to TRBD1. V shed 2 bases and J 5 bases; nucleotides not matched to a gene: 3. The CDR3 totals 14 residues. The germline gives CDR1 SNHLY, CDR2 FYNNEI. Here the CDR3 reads CASSENRGKDTQYF. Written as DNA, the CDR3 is TGTGCCAGCAGTGAAAACAGGGGGAAAGATACGCAGTATTTT.

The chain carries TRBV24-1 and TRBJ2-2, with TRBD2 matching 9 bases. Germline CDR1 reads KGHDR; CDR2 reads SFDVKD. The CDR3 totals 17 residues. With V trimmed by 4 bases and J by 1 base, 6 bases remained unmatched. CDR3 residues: CATSDRLADLNTGELFF. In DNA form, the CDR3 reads TGTGCCACCAGTGACAGACTAGCGGACCTGAACACCGGGGAGCTGTTTTTT.

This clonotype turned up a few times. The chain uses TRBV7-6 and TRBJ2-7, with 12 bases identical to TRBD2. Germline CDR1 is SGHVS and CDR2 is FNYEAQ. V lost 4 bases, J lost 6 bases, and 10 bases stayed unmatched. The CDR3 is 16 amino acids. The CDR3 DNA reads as TGTGCCAGCAGCTCCTCTAGCGGGAGGGTAGGGGCCGAGCAGTACTTC. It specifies CASSSSSGRVGAEQYF.

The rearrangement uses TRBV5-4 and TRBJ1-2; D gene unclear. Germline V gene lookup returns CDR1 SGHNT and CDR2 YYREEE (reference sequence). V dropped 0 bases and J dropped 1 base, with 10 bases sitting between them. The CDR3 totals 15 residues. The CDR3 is CASSLVGRNNYGYTF. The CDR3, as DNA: TGTGCCAGCAGCTTGGTCGGACGTAATAACTATGGCTACACCTTC. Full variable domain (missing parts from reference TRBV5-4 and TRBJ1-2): ETGVTQSPTHLIKTRGQQVTLRCSSQSGHNTVSWYQQALGQGPQFIFQYYREEENGRGNFPPRFSGLQFPNYSSELNVNALELDDSALYLCASSLVGRNNYGYTFGSGTRLTVV.

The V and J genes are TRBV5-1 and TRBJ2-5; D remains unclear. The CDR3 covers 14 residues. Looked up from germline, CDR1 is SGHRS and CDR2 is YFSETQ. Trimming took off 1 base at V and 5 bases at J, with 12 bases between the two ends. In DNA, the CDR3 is TGCGCCAGCAGCTTGCTCCCGGCTTCGGAGACCCAGTACTTC. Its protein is CASSLLPASETQYF.

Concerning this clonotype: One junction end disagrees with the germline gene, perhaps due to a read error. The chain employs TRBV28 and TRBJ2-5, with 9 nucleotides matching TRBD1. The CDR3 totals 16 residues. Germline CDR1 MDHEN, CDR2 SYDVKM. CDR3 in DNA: TGTGCCAACAGTCCCGCCGGGACAGGGAACATGGAGACCCAGTACTTC. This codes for CANSPAGTGNMETQYF.

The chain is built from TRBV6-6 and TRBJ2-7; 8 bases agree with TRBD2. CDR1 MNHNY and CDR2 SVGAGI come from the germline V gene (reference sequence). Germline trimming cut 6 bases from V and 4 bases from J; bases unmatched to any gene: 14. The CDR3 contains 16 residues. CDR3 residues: CASRLDPREGRYEQYF. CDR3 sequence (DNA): TGTGCCAGCAGATTAGACCCCCGGGAGGGAAGGTACGAGCAGTACTTC.

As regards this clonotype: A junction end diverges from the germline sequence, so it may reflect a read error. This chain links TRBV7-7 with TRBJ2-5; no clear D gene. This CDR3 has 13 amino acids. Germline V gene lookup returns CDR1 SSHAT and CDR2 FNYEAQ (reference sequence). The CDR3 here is CASSRSGKETQYF. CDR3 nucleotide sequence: TGTGCTAGCAGCCGATCAGGAAAAGAGACCCAGTACTTC.

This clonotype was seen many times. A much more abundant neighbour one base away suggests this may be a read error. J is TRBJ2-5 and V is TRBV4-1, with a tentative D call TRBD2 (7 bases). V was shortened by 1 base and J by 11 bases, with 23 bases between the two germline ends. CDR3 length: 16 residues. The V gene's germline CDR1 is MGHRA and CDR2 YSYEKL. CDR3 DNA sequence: TGCGCCAGCAGCCAAGGCCGCGCTGGGGGGGCTGATGAGCAGTACTTC. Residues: CASSQGRAGGADEQYF.

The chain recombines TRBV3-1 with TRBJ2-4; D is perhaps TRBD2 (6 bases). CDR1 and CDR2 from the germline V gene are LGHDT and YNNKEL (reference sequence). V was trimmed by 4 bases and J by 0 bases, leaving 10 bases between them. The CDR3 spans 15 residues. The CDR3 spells CASSPTGLAKNIQYF. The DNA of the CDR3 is TGTGCCAGCAGCCCCACGGGACTAGCCAAAAACATTCAGTACTTC. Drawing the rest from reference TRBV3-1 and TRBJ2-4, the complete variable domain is DTAVSQTPKYLVTQMGNDKSIKCEQNLGHDTMYWYKQDSKKFLKIMFSYNNKELIINETVPNRFSPKSPDKAHLNLHINSLELGDSAVYFCASSPTGLAKNIQYFGAGTRLSVL.

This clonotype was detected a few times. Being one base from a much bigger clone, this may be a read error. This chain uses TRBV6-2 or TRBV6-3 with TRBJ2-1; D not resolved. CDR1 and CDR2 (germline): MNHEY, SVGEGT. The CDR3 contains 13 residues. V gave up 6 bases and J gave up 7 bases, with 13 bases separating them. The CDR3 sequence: CASSSRFENEQFF. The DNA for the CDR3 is TGTGCCAGCAGCAGTAGATTTGAAAATGAGCAGTTCTTC.